The 5 T cell receptor beta chains listed next were all sequenced from one sample in a study of blood T cell repertoires in COVID-19. Libraries were prepared by immunoSEQ multiplex PCR; TCRdb keeps only in-frame clonotypes and omits some of them. The sample consists of about 6,000 clones, about 88% of them appearing once. The specimen was peripheral blood. The receptor source for this set is a human donor in a cohort sampled during active COVID-19.

The chain couples TRBV30 to TRBJ2-3, with 11 bases lining up with TRBD1. The CDR3 runs 15 residues. Germline-derived CDR1 and CDR2 are GTSNPN and SVGIG (reference sequence). Losses at the gene ends were 0 bases for V and 3 bases for J; bases not matched to a gene: 2. CDR3 DNA: TGTGCCTGGAGTGTAGGACAGGGGGCTACAGATACGCAGTATTTT. Translation: CAWSVGQGATDTQYF.

This chain uses TRBV7-8 with TRBJ2-3, with 12 bases matching TRBD2. This CDR3 is built from 17 residues. The J segment lost 0 bases and the V segment lost 5 bases, leaving 6 bases of the junction unmatched. Germline CDR1 and CDR2: SGHVS and FQNEAQ. The chain's CDR3 is CASSPGLAGPSTDTQYF. CDR3 nucleotides: TGTGCCAGCAGCCCAGGACTAGCGGGACCTAGCACAGATACGCAGTATTTT.

The V and J genes are TRBV28 and TRBJ1-2, with 8 bases fitting TRBD1. CDR1 and CDR2 (germline): MDHEN, SYDVKM. CDR3 length: 12 residues. The J segment lost 8 bases and the V segment lost 5 bases, leaving 4 bases of the junction unmatched. CDR3 sequence (DNA): TGTGCCAGCAGTCCAGGGGGCCGAGGCTACACCTTC. Translating it yields CASSPGGRGYTF.

This chain joins TRBV3-1 (or the pseudogene TRBV3-2) and TRBJ1-2; the match to TRBD1 covers 7 bases. After removal of 1 base from V and 7 bases from J, the junction contained 9 bases not matched to a gene. Germline V gene lookup returns CDR1 LGHDT and CDR2 YNNKEL (reference sequence). CDR3 length: 15 residues. The CDR3 region is CASSQVRGGRGGYTF. The CDR3 DNA reads TGTGCCAGCAGCCAAGTGAGAGGGGGCAGGGGTGGCTACACCTTC.

The chain has TRBV6-5 and TRBJ2-3, with D hard to call. The CDR3 spans 13 residues. Germline values: CDR1 MNHEY, CDR2 SVGAGI. The V end lost 6 bases, the J end lost 4 bases, and 11 bases lay between the germline ends. The chain's CDR3 is CASSPQVSDTQYF. In nucleotides, the CDR3 is TGTGCCAGCAGCCCGCAGGTGTCAGATACGCAGTATTTT.